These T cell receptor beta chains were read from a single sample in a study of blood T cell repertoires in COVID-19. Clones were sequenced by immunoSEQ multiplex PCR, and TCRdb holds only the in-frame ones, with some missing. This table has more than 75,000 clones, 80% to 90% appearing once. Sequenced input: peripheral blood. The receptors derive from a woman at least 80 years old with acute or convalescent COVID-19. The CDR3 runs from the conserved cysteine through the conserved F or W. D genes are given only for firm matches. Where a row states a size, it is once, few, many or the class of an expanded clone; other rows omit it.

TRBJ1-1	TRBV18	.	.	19	TGTGCCAGCTCACCAAGGTTAGCCGGGGTCCTAGGAATGAACACTGAAGCTTTCTTT	CASSPRLAGVLGMNTEAFF
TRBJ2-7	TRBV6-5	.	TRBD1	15	TGTGCCAGCAGTTACCCGGGACAGAGTCGCTACGAGCAGTACTTC	CASSYPGQSRYEQYF
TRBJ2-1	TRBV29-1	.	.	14	TGCAGCGTTGAGATGGGGGGGCCCTACAATGAGCAGTTCTTC	CSVEMGGPYNEQFF
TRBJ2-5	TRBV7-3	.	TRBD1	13	TGTGCCAGCAGCGTCCGGGACAGAGAGACCCAGTACTTC	CASSVRDRETQYF
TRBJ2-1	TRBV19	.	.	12	TGTGCCAGTAAAGAGGGCCGGAATGAGCAGTTCTTC	CASKEGRNEQFF
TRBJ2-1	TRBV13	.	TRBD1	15	TGTGCCAGCAGCGTACAGGGGGCCCAAACCAATGAGCAGTTCTTC	CASSVQGAQTNEQFF
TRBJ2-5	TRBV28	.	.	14	TGTGCCAGCAGCCAACAGGTCTTACAAGAGACCCAGTACTTC	CASSQQVLQETQYF
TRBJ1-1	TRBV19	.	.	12	TGTGCCAGTAGTATTGGGGGGGCGCGAGCTTTCTTT	CASSIGGARAFF
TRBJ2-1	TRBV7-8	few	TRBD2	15	TGTGCCAGCAGCTTAGTTTCTAGCGGGAGCCATGAGCAGTTCTTC	CASSLVSSGSHEQFF
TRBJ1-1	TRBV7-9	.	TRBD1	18	TGTGCCAGCAGCCCGTTGTCCTCGTTCGGGACAGGGAACACTGAAGCTTTCTTT	CASSPLSSFGTGNTEAFF
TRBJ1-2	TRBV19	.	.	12	TGTGCCAGTAGTACAATCGGCTATGGCTACACCTTC	CASSTIGYGYTF
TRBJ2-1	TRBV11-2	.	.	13	TGTGCCAGCACGGACAGACTTGATAATGAGCAGTTCTTC	CASTDRLDNEQFF
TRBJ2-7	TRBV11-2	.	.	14	TGTGCCAGCAGCTTAGGGGTCAGGGTCTACGAGCAGTACTTC	CASSLGVRVYEQYF
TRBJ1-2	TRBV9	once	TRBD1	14	TGTGCCAGCAGCGTAGGGGACAGTAACTATGGCTACACCTTC	CASSVGDSNYGYTF
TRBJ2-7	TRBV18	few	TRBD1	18	TGTGCCAGCTCGCGAAATAGTCAGGGGGCGCCTCGGCCCTACGAGCAGTACTTC	CASSRNSQGAPRPYEQYF
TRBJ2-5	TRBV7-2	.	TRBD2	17	TGTGCCAGCAGCCCTGGGACTAGCGGGAGATATAGGGAGACCCAGTACTTC	CASSPGTSGRYRETQYF
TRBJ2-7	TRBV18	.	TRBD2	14	TGTGCCAGCTCCCTGGTCCAGGGAGGGAACGAGCAGTACTTC	CASSLVQGGNEQYF
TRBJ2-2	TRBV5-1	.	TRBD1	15	TGCGCCAGCAGAAGGGACAGTTCGAACACCGGGGAGCTGTTTTTT	CASRRDSSNTGELFF
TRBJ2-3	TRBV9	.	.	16	TGTGCCAGCAGCGTAGTGGGCGGGGGCCGCACAGATACGCAGTATTTT	CASSVVGGGRTDTQYF
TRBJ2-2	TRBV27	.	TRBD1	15	TGTGCCAGCAGCCTGGGACAGGGGGACACCGGGGAGCTGTTTTTT	CASSLGQGDTGELFF
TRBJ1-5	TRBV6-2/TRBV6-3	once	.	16	TGTGCCAGCAGTCAATTAAGGGGAGGGAGCAATCAGCCCCAGCATTTT	CASSQLRGGSNQPQHF
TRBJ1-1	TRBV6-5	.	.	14	TGTGCCAGCAGCCCCCCGGGGGGGAGGCGGGAAGCTTTCTTT	CASSPPGGRREAFF
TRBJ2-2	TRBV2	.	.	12	TGTGCCAGCAGGGAATCGGCCGGGGAGCTGTTTTTT	CASRESAGELFF
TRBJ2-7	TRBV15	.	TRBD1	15	TGTGCCACCAGCAACATACGTAGGACAGGCTACGAGCAGTACTTC	CATSNIRRTGYEQYF
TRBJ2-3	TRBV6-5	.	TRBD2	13	TGTGCCACCGGACTAGCGGGCACAGATACGCAGTATTTT	CATGLAGTDTQYF
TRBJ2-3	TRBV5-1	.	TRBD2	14	TGCGCCAGCGCGACTAGCGGGGTCACAGATACGCAGTATTTT	CASATSGVTDTQYF
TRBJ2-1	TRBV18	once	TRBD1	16	TGTGCCAGCTCACCACCGAGGGACAGGGTTGGGAATGAGCAGTTCTTC	CASSPPRDRVGNEQFF
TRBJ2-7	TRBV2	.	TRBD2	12	TGTGCCAGCAGGGGACTAGCGGGCGAGCAGTACTTC	CASRGLAGEQYF
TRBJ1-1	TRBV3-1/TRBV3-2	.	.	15	TGTGCCAGCAGCCCCAACCCAGGGGTGAACACTGAAGCTTTCTTT	CASSPNPGVNTEAFF
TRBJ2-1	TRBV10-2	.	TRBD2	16	TGCGCCAGCACGTCGAGCGGGGGCCATTCCTACAATGAGCAGTTCTTC	CASTSSGGHSYNEQFF
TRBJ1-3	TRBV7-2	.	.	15	TGTGCCAGCAGCCTTCCTAAGGGGTTTGGAAACACCATATATTTT	CASSLPKGFGNTIYF
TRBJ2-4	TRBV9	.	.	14	TGTGCCAGCAGCGTAGAGGCCGAGGGGGACATTCAGTACTTC	CASSVEAEGDIQYF
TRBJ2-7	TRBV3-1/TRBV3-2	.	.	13	TGTGCCAGCAGCCAAGCATCCCCCTACGAGCAGTACTTC	CASSQASPYEQYF
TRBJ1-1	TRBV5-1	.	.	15	TGCGCCAGCAGCTCGATACAGGGAGGGGACACTGAAGCTTTCTTT	CASSSIQGGDTEAFF
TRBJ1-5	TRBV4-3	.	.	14	TGCGCCAGCAGCCAAGATCTTAACAATCAGCCCCAGCATTTT	CASSQDLNNQPQHF
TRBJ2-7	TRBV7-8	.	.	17	TGTGCCAGCAGCGAAGGGGGAGTCGGGAACCCATCCTACGAGCAGTACTTC	CASSEGGVGNPSYEQYF
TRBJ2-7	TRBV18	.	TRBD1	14	TGTGCCAGCTCCCTTAGGACAGGGGGCGACGAGCAGTACTTC	CASSLRTGGDEQYF
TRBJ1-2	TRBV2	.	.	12	TGTGCCAGCAGTGGATCAGGGTATGGCTACACCTTC	CASSGSGYGYTF
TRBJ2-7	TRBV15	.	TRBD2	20	TGTGCCACCAGCAGAGAATTAGGGCTAGCGGGGGGCGCCTACTCCTACGAGCAGTACTTC	CATSRELGLAGGAYSYEQYF
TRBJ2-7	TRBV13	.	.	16	TGTGCCAGCAGCTTAGGCAAGAGGTCCACCGGCCACGAGCAGTACTTC	CASSLGKRSTGHEQYF
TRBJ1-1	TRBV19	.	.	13	TGTGCCAGTAGTGACACATTGAACACTGAAGCTTTCTTT	CASSDTLNTEAFF
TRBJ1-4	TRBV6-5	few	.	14	TGTGCCAGCGAGGCGGGGGGGCTGGGTGAAAAACTGTTTTTT	CASEAGGLGEKLFF
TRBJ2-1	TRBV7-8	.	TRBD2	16	TGTGCCAGCAGCTTAGCGACTAGCGGGAGGGTCAATGAGCAGTTCTTC	CASSLATSGRVNEQFF
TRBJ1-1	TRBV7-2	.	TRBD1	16	TGTGCCAGCAGGATCCGGGACAGGGCCCTCAACTTACAAGCTTTCTTT	CASRIRDRALNLQAFF
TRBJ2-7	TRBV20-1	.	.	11	TGCAGTGCTAGAGTCAGAAGCGAGCAGTACTTC	CSARVRSEQYF
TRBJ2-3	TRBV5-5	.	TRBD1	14	TGTGCCAGCAGCTTGCAGGGGGCTGCAGATACGCAGTATTTT	CASSLQGAADTQYF
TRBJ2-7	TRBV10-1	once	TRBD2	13	TGCGCCAGCCCCCGGGGGGATCCCTACGAGCAGTACTTC	CASPRGDPYEQYF
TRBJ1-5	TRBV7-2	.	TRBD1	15	TGTGCCAGCAGCTCGGATGGACAGGGAAGTCAGCCCCAGCATTTT	CASSSDGQGSQPQHF
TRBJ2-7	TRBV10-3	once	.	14	TGTGCCATCAGTGACCCGGACACGAACTACGAGCAGTACTTC	CAISDPDTNYEQYF
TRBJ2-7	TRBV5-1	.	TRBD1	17	TGCGCCAGCAGCTCCCTGGCCAGGGGGCCCCTGTTGGGAGAGCAGTACTTC	CASSSLARGPLLGEQYF
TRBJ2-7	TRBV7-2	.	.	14	TGTGCCAGCAGCTTAGCGAAGGGGAACTACGAGCAGTACTTC	CASSLAKGNYEQYF
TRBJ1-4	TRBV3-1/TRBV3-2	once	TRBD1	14	TGTGCCAGCAGCCCAGGGACAGGGAGTGAAAAACTGTTTTTT	CASSPGTGSEKLFF
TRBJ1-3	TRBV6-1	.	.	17	TGTGCCAGCCGAGAAGGGGGGCCAAAGTTAGGGGGAAACACCATATATTTT	CASREGGPKLGGNTIYF